This is a list of T cell receptor beta chains from one sample in a study of shared clonotypes between healthy human individuals. Here immunoSEQ multiplex PCR was the method, and the copy in TCRdb shows in-frame clones only, minus some. This sample has about 680,000 clones, with under 95% found just once. Sequences were obtained from naive CD8+ T cells sorted from blood. All receptors come from a man aged 30 to 45 in good health. The conserved cysteine and the conserved F or W are not part of the CDR3 here.

TRBJ2-3 TRBV28 ASTAGVNGADTQY
TRBJ2-7 TRBV28 ASSRRDEQY
TRBJ1-5 TRBV6-6 ASSYPRLNQPQH
TRBJ2-7 TRBV10-2 ASSGQESQPYEQY
TRBJ2-7 TRBV18 ASSPVWTGDYEQY
TRBJ2-1 TRBV2 ASSPPLLAGVLNEQF
TRBJ2-3 TRBV11-2 ASSQGPLPPTDTQY
TRBJ2-5 TRBV7-2 ASSPQAFLETQY
TRBJ2-2 TRBV7-9 ASSATGSGELF
TRBJ2-7 TRBV27 ASSTGGTSYEQY
TRBJ2-7 TRBV27 ASSATGTKRGNEQY
TRBJ2-7 TRBV28 ASRLTSGSVSYEQY
TRBJ2-7 TRBV7-9 ASSPRTGSYEQY
TRBJ2-5 TRBV7-6 ASSLVAGGLQETQY
TRBJ2-5 TRBV29-1 SVDRFQETQY
TRBJ1-4 TRBV28 ASSAREEGEKLF
TRBJ2-2 TRBV19 ASSILAGGVAGELF
TRBJ1-1 TRBV19 ASRDVRAF
TRBJ2-7 TRBV9 ASSVTARDYEQY
TRBJ1-4 TRBV10-2 ASSAGRLLTTNEKLF
TRBJ1-1 TRBV30 AWSVRGSGEFRTEAF
TRBJ2-1 TRBV11-2 ASSLGDTFLSSYNEQF
TRBJ2-1 TRBV7-2 ASSSLVFGEQF
TRBJ2-7 TRBV13 ASSPVRGEQY
TRBJ2-7 TRBV28 ASSSGVSYEQY
TRBJ1-2 TRBV27 ASSPTWGQGDGYT
TRBJ2-1 TRBV25-1 ASSPPRGGNTRNEQF
TRBJ2-3 TRBV9 ASSVDSSWRHNTDTQY
TRBJ2-1 TRBV9 ASSPGTASGEQF
TRBJ1-3 TRBV30 AWSLTDSGNTIY
TRBJ1-5 TRBV18 ASSPADRPQPQH
TRBJ2-7 TRBV28 ASSFGLATEQY
TRBJ2-5 TRBV7-8 ASRGSFSRETQY
TRBJ2-7 TRBV7-8 ASSLRTSNQGEQY
TRBJ2-3 TRBV7-6 ASSSVHRGGTDTQY
TRBJ2-2 TRBV18 ASSPGTGTNTGELF
TRBJ2-1 TRBV7-6 ASGQADNEQF
TRBJ1-1 TRBV28 ASSFFRTGSMDTEAF
TRBJ2-2 TRBV6-5 ASRDKRFNTGELF
TRBJ2-7 TRBV29-1 SVDEGGFEYEQY
TRBJ2-7 TRBV2 ASSERGNTYEQY
TRBJ1-5 TRBV5-1 ASSENRDSLNQPQH
TRBJ2-7 TRBV18 ASSPTGVTSGRHLLYEQY
TRBJ2-1 TRBV14 ASSQDAGYNEQF
TRBJ2-1 TRBV4-1 ASSQVAENNEQF
TRBJ1-1 TRBV7-9 ASSYTGTGAPEAF
TRBJ2-7 TRBV5-1 ASSLDTPGNEQY
TRBJ2-3 TRBV4-3 ASSRGASGTDTQY
TRBJ2-3 TRBV27 ASTPWSGRPVATDTQY
TRBJ2-1 TRBV7-6 ASTEGASSYNEQF
TRBJ2-2 TRBV7-9 ASSPAGGLQRTGELF
TRBJ2-7 TRBV11-2 ASSSSTSLSAYEQY
TRBJ2-2 TRBV4-1 ASSQDAGELF
TRBJ1-1 TRBV29-1 SVEDLRGKDYTEAF
TRBJ2-1 TRBV7-2 ASSQEGAFYNEQF
TRBJ2-1 TRBV9 ASSDSSGSYNEQF
TRBJ2-3 TRBV5-1 ASSLVLAGAHTDTQY
TRBJ2-7 TRBV7-5 VRSLRFESNLGYEQY
TRBJ2-1 TRBV19 ASSIDWALPSSYNEQF